This T cell receptor (beta chain) was obtained from a study of blood T cells in healthy people across ages. Whole-study results and caveats: Older age went with lower TCR beta diversity per million T cells, in a roughly linear way. Diversity estimated from one million T cells was considered an underestimate.

The use of a sample-barcoded 5' primer and a J-beta primer mix characterized a second PCR of roughly 6 to 12 cycles. A 12-random-nucleotide template-switch adaptor tagged each cDNA molecule. TCRdb itself ran the 5' RACE reads through MiXCR, one entry per CDR3 protein. The data hold 730,000 or so distinct CDR3 sequences, with 40% to 45% observed a single time. About this clonotype itself: The antigen remains undetermined.

Sample donors were healthy Caucasian individuals that came from Russia, aged roughly 6 to 95. The CDR3 contains 21 residues. The V segment lost 4 bases and the J segment 2 bases; nucleotides outside the gene matches: 25. Germline CDR1 and CDR2: SGHDN and FVKESK. This receptor was obtained from a woman aged 60-75 years in good health. J is TRBJ1-1 and V is TRBV14, with 7 positions matching TRBD1. Source material: blood. CDR3 coding DNA: TGTGCCAGCAGCCGCGATCGTGGACAGGACTCCACCCGACTTATTAACACTGAAGCTTTCTTT. Translated, it gives CASSRDRGQDSTRLINTEAFF.